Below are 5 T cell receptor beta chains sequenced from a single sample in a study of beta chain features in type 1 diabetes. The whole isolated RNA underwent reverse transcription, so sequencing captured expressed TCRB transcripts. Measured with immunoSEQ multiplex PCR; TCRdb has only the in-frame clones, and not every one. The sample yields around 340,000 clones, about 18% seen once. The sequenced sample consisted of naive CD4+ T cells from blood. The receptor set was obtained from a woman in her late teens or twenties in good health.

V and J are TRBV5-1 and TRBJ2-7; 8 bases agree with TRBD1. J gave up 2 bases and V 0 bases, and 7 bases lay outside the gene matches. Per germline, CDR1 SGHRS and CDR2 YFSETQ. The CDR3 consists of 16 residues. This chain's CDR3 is CASSLVLDRAAYEQYF. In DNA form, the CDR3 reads TGCGCCAGCAGCTTGGTATTGGACAGGGCCGCCTACGAGCAGTACTTC.

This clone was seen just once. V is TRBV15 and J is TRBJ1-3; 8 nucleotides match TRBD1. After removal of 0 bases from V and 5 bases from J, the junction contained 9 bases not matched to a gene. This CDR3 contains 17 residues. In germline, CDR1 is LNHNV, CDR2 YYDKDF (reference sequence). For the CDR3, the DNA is TGTGCCACCAGCAGAGATGGCGGACAGGGAGGTAGAAACACCATATATTTT. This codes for CATSRDGGQGGRNTIYF.

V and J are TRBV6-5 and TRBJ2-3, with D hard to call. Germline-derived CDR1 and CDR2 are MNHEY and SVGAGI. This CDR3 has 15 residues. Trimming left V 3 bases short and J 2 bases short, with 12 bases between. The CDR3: CASSYGLLNTDTQYF. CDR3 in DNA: TGTGCCAGCAGTTATGGCCTTTTAAACACAGATACGCAGTATTTT.

CDR3 loop: CASSLEPAGPTDTQYF. The CDR3 region has the DNA TGCGCCAGCAGCTTGGAACCGGCGGGACCCACAGATACGCAGTATTTT. This chain links TRBV5-1 with TRBJ2-3; weak D call: TRBD2 (6 bases). V lost 0 bases and J lost 2, with 13 bases in between. Germline V gene lookup returns CDR1 SGHRS and CDR2 YFSETQ. CDR3 length: 16 amino acids.

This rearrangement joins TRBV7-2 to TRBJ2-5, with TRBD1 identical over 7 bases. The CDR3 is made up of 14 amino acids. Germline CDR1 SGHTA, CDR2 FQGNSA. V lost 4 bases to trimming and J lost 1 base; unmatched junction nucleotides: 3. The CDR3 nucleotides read TGTGCCAGCAGCTCGGGACAGATCCAAGAGACCCAGTACTTC. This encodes CASSSGQIQETQYF.